The 10 T cell receptor beta chains presented below share a single source sample, sequenced in a study of cytomegalovirus exposure and HLA in healthy donors. PCR employed 60 Vbeta and 13 Jbeta primers. TCRdb keeps only in-frame clones here, not all; method: immunoSEQ multiplex PCR. Here the sample spans 150,000 to 200,000 clones, roughly 70% being singletons. Input material: PBMCs. The receptor source for this set is a man aged 25 to 40 in good health and CMV-seropositive.

The chain is built from TRBV19 and TRBJ2-3; 14 nucleotides line up with TRBD2. Unmatched junction bases numbered 7, after V lost 10 bases and J lost 4 bases. Per the germline V gene, CDR1 is LNHDA and CDR2 is SQIVND (reference sequence). The CDR3 length is 15 residues. The CDR3 sequence is CATGLAGGGADTQYF. Here the CDR3 DNA reads TGTGCCACCGGACTAGCGGGAGGCGGGGCAGATACGCAGTATTTT.

The J gene is TRBJ2-1, the V gene TRBV11-3; D remains ambiguous. This CDR3 contains 15 residues. Deletions cut 1 base from V and 7 bases from J, with 14 bases between. Looked up from germline, CDR1 is SGHNT and CDR2 is YENEEA. The CDR3 nucleotides read TGTGCCAGCAGCTTAGTAGCCGCCTCGCGGAATGAGCAGTTCTTC. This sequence encodes CASSLVAASRNEQFF.

This chain uses TRBV6-1 with TRBJ1-4, with D possibly being TRBD1 (6 bases). Germline-derived CDR1 and CDR2 are MNHNS and SASEGT. V gave up 6 bases and J gave up 8 bases, with 13 bases separating them. This CDR3 is built from 13 residues. The CDR3 DNA reads as TGTGCCAGCAGGCGGGGGGCCAACGAAAAACTGTTTTTT. It specifies CASRRGANEKLFF.

The V and J genes are TRBV5-6 and TRBJ2-5; 10 bases agree with TRBD1. The V gene end was trimmed by 4 bases and the J gene end by 5 bases; junction bases not matched to a gene: 8. This CDR3 spans 15 amino acids. Germline V lookup: CDR1 SGHDT, CDR2 YYEEEE. Here the CDR3 DNA reads TGTGCCAGCAGCACCTGGGACAGGGGATCGGAGACCCAGTACTTC. This codes for CASSTWDRGSETQYF.

This chain connects TRBV4-1 to TRBJ1-4; 9 bases are shared with TRBD1. J lost 8 bases, V lost 4 bases, and 8 bases had no gene match. Germline CDR1 MGHRA, CDR2 YSYEKL. The CDR3 consists of 15 residues. CDR3 coding DNA: TGCGCCAGCAGCCCATGGACAGGGGCCATGGAAAAACTGTTTTTT. Amino acid sequence: CASSPWTGAMEKLFF.

The chain has TRBV5-4 and TRBJ2-5; tentative D call: TRBD1 (6 bases). Looked up from germline, CDR1 is SGHNT and CDR2 is YYREEE (reference sequence). The CDR3 length is 14 residues. V lost 5 bases to trimming and J lost 5 bases, with 16 bases between them. CDR3 sequence reads: CASSTRGRVETQYF. CDR3 in DNA: TGTGCCAGCAGTACGAGGGGGAGAGTGGAGACCCAGTACTTC.

V gene TRBV19 combines with J gene TRBJ1-4, with a possible D match to TRBD1 (5 bases). Germline CDR1 is LNHDA and CDR2 is SQIVND (reference sequence). Trimming stripped 2 bases from V and 3 bases from J, with 13 bases between. The CDR3 runs to 16 residues. Here the CDR3 reads CASSISLWGANEKLFF. The CDR3 bases are TGTGCCAGTAGTATAAGTCTTTGGGGGGCTAATGAAAAACTGTTTTTT.

The chain links TRBV11-2 to TRBJ1-1; D is undetermined. The CDR3 has 12 residues. Germline values: CDR1 SGHAT, CDR2 FQNNGV. The CDR3 spells CADGVGSTEAFF. Written as DNA, the CDR3 is TGTGCAGACGGGGTGGGAAGCACTGAAGCTTTCTTT.

The CDR3 sequence is CASSQDKGGWKLFF. CDR3 DNA: TGCGCCAGCAGCCAAGATAAGGGGGGGTGGAAACTGTTTTTT. The J gene is TRBJ1-4, the V gene TRBV4-1, with a weak D call TRBD1 (6 bases). This CDR3 is 14 amino acids long. Trimming took off 0 bases at V and 11 bases at J, with 13 bases between the two ends. Germline loops: CDR1 MGHRA, CDR2 YSYEKL.

This clone appeared a single time. This sequence joins TRBV10-3 and TRBJ2-5, with D possibly matching TRBD1 (6 bases). The CDR3 contains 16 residues. Germline assignment: CDR1 ENHRY and CDR2 SYGVKD. The V end was cut by 3 bases, the J end by 4 bases, with 18 bases between. CDR3 sequence (DNA): TGTGCCATCAGTGACATGAGACAGGTTGGTGGAGAGACCCAGTACTTC. Encoded protein: CAISDMRQVGGETQYF.